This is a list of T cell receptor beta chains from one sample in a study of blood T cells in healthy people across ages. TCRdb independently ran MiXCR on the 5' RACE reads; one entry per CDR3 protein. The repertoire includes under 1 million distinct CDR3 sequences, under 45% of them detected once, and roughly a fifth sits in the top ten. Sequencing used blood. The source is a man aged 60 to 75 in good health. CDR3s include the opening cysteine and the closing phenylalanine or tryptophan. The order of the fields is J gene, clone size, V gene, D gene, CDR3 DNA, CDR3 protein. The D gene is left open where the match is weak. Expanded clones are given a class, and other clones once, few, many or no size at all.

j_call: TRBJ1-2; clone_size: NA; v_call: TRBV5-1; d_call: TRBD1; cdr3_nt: TGCGCCAGCAGCTCCGGGACAGGGATTAACTATGGCTACACCTTC; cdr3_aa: CASSSGTGINYGYTF
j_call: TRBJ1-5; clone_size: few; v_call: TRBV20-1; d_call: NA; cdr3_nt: TGCAGTGCTAGAGAGGGGATTCAGCCCCAGCATTTT; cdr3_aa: CSAREGIQPQHF
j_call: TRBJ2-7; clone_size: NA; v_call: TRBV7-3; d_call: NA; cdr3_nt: TGTGCCAGCAGCTTAACCCCCCGACAGGTGACCTACGAGCAGTACTTC; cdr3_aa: CASSLTPRQVTYEQYF
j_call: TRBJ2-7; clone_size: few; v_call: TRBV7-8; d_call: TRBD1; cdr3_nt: TGTGCCAGCAGCTTAGATACAGGGGTTAGCTACGAGCAGTACTTC; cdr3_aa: CASSLDTGVSYEQYF
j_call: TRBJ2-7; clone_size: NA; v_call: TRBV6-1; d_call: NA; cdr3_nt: TGCGCCAGCAGTGAGACGGTCTACGAGCATTACTTC; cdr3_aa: CASSETVYEHYF
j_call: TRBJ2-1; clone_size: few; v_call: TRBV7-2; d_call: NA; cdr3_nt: TGTGCCAGCAGCTATAGGATGTCAAGCTCCTACAATGAGCAGTTCTTC; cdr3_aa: CASSYRMSSSYNEQFF
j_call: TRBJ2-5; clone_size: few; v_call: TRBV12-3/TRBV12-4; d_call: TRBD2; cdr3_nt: TGTGCCAGCAGGATTAGCGGGACCAGCCAAGAGACCCAGTACTTC; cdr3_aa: CASRISGTSQETQYF
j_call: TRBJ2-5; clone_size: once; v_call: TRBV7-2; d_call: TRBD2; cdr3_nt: TGTGCCAGCAGCCCCGGGGCTAGCGGGGGCCCAAGAAAAGAGACCCAGTACTTC; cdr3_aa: CASSPGASGGPRKETQYF
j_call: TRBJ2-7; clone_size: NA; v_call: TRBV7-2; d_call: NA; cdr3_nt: TGTGCCAGCAGCTCCCAGAAGGATCCCCCCTACGAGCAGTACTTC; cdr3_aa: CASSSQKDPPYEQYF
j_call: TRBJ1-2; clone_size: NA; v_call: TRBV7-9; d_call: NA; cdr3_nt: TGTGCCAGCAGCTTAATCGGGCCAACTCATAACTATGGCTACACCTTC; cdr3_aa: CASSLIGPTHNYGYTF
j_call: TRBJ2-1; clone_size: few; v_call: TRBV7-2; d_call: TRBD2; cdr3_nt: TGTGCCAGCAGCCGCTCCACTAGCGGGGGGGCTTATGAGCAGTTCTTC; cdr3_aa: CASSRSTSGGAYEQFF
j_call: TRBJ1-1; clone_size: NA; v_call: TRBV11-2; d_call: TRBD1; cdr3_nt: TGTGCCAGCAGCTCCTCACAACAGGGGATGGGGACTGAAGCTTTCTTT; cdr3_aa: CASSSSQQGMGTEAFF
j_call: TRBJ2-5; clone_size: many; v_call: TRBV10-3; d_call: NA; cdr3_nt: TGTGCCACCAGCGACTCGACAGGGACTTGGGAGACCCAGTACTTC; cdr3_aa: CATSDSTGTWETQYF
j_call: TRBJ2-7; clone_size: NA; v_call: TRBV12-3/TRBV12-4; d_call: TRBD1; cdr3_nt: TGTGCCAGCAGCCAAGGGGACAGGCGAAGGGAGCAGTACTTC; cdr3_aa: CASSQGDRRREQYF
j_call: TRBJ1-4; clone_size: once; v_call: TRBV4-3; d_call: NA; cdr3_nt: TGCGCCAGCAGCCAAAATAACGGGGGGGAGGAAAAACTGTTTTTT; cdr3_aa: CASSQNNGGEEKLFF
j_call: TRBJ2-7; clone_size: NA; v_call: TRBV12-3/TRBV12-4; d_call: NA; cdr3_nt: TGTGCCAGCAGTTCCCTGCAGTCCTCCTACGAGCAGTACTTC; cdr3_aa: CASSSLQSSYEQYF
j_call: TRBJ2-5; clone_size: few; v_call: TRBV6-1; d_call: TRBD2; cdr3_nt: TGTGCCAGCAGTGGTCGGATAGCGGGGAAGGAGACCCAGTACTTC; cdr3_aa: CASSGRIAGKETQYF
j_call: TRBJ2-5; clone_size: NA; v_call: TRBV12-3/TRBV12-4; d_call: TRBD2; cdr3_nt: TGTGCCAGCAGCCCGCTAGCGGGGGGGCGGGGAGAGCAGTACTTC; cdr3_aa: CASSPLAGGRGEQYF
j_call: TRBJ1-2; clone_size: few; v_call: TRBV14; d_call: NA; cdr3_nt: TGTGCCAGCAGCCCCGGGACACTTGATGGCTACACCTTC; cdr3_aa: CASSPGTLDGYTF
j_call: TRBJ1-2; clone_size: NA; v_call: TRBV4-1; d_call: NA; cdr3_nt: TGCGCCAGCAGCCAAGATCGGGCAGGGGCCCTTCGCTACACCTTC; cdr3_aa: CASSQDRAGALRYTF
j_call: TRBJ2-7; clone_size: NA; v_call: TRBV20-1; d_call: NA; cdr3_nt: TGCAGTGCTGGGACCGACGTCTACGAGCAGTACTTC; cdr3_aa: CSAGTDVYEQYF
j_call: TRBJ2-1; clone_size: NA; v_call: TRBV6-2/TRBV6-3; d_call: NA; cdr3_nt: TGTGCCAGCCGGACTTACTACAATGAGCAGTTCTTC; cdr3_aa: CASRTYYNEQFF
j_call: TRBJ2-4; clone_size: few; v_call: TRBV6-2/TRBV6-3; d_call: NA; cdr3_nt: TGTGCCAGCAGTTACCGAGAGAACGGCATTCAGTACTTC; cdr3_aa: CASSYRENGIQYF
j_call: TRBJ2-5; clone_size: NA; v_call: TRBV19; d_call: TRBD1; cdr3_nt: TGTGCCAGTAGTATAGAACAGGGGGGGACCCAGTACTTC; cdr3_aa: CASSIEQGGTQYF
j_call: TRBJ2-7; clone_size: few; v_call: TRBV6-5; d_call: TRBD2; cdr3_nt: TGTGCCAGCAGCCAAACCGGGACTAGCGGAAACTACGAGCAGTACTTC; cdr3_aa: CASSQTGTSGNYEQYF
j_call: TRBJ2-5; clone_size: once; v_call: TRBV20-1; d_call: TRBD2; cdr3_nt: TGCAGTGCTCAAACCCAAGCGGGGGGGCCTGGGAAGACCCAGTACTTC; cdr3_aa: CSAQTQAGGPGKTQYF
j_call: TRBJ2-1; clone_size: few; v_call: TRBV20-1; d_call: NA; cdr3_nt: TGCAGTGCCCACGCCCCGAGACAGGCCCCCAGCTCCTACAATGAGCAGTTCTTC; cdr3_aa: CSAHAPRQAPSSYNEQFF
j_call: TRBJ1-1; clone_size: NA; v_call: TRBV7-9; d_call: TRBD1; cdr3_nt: TGTGCCAGCAGCCGAGGTAACAGGGGGCGCGCCACTGAAGCTTTCTTT; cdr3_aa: CASSRGNRGRATEAFF
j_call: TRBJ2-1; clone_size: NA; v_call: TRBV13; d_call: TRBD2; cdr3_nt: TGTGCCAGCAGCCAAGCGGGGGGCCCCATGAGCTCCTACAATGAGCAGTTCTTC; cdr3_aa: CASSQAGGPMSSYNEQFF
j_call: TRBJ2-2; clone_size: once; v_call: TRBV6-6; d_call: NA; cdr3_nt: TGTGCCAGCAGTCGGGGAGCGAACACCGGGGAGCTGTTTTTT; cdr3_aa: CASSRGANTGELFF
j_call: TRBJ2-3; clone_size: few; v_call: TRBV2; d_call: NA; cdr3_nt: TGTGCCAGCCAGAGGGCGGGGACCACAGATACGCAGTATTTT; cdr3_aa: CASQRAGTTDTQYF
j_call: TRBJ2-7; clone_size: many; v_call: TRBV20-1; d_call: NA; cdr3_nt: TGCAGTGCTAGAGATCTCTCTTACGAGCAGTACTTC; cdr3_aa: CSARDLSYEQYF
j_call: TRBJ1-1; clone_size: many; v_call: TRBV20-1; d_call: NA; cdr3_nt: TGCAGTGCTAGAGAGAGCCCCACTAGGGGGGTGATGAACACTGAAGCTTTCTTT; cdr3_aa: CSARESPTRGVMNTEAFF
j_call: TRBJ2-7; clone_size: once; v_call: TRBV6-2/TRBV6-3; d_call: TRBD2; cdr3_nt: TGTGCCAGTCTAACTAGCGGCTACGAGCAGTACTTC; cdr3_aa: CASLTSGYEQYF
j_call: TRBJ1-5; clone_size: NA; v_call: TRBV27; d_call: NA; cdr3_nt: TGTGCCAGCAGCCTTACTCTCAGCAATCAGCCCCAGCATTTT; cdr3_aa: CASSLTLSNQPQHF
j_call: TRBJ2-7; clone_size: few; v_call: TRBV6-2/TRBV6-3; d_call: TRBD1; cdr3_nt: TGTGCCAGCAGTTACTCGACAGGGTTTTCCTACGAGCAGTACTTC; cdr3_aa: CASSYSTGFSYEQYF
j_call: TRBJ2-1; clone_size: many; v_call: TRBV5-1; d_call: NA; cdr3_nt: TGCGCCAGCACCCCGTGGCAGGGTGAGGATGAGCAGTTCTTC; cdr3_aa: CASTPWQGEDEQFF
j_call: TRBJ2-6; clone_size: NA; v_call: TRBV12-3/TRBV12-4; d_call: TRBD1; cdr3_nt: TGTGCCAGCAGTGCCCGGGACAGCCCGGGGGGGGCCAACGTCCTGACTTTC; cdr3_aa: CASSARDSPGGANVLTF
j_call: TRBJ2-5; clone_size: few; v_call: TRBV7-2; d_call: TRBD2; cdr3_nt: TGTGCCAGCAGCTTGGTAGCGGGGCCCCCCAAAGAGACCCAGTACTTC; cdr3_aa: CASSLVAGPPKETQYF
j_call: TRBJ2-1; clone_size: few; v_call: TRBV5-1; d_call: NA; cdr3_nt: TGCGCCAGCAGCTTGTGGGCCGCAGATGAGCAGTTCTTC; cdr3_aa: CASSLWAADEQFF
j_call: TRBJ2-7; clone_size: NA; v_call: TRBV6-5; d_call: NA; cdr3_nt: TGTGCCAGCAGTTACTCGAGCGGTCTTACCTACGAGCAGTACTTC; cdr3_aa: CASSYSSGLTYEQYF
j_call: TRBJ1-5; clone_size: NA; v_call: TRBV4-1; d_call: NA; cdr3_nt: TGCGCCAGCAGCCAAGAAGGCAGGGTGGGTCAGCCCCAGCATTTT; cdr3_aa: CASSQEGRVGQPQHF
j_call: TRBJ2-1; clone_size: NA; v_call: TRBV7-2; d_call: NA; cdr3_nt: TGTGCCAGCAGCTTTACCCCGGGGAATGAGCAGTTCTTC; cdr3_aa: CASSFTPGNEQFF
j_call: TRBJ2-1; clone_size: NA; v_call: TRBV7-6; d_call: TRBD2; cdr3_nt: TGTGCCAGCAGCTTAGGTGCTCTAGCGGGGGTAAAGGAGCAGTTCTTC; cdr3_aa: CASSLGALAGVKEQFF
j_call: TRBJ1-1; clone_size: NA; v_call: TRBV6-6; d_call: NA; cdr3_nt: TGTGCCAGCAGCCGCGACGTGGGGGGAGACACTGAAGCTTTCTTT; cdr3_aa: CASSRDVGGDTEAFF
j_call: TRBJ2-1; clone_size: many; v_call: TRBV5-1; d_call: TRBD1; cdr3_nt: TGCGCCAGCAGCGGAAGACAGGGTTTCACCTACAATGAGCAGTTCTTC; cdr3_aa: CASSGRQGFTYNEQFF
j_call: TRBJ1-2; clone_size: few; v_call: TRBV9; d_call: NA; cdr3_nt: TGTGCCAGCACTATGAACTCTAACTATGGCTACACCTTC; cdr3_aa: CASTMNSNYGYTF
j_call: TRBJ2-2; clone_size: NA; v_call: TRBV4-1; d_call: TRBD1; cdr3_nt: TGCGCCAGCAGCCAACCACCGGGACAGGGTATCGGCGGGGAGCTGTTTTTT; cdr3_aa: CASSQPPGQGIGGELFF